Shown below are 31 T cell receptor beta chains from a single sample sequenced in a study of T-cell reconstitution after alpha-beta-depleted transplantation in children. During its preparation, the TCRbeta library received unique molecular identifiers. TCRdb analysed the PCR reads with MiXCR anew, one entry per CDR3 protein. Of more than 500,000 distinct CDR3 sequences listed, 9.5% to 12% were seen once; the top ten hold 11% to 15%. Sequencing used PBMCs, mostly from graft donor cells, obtained 180 days after TCRalphabeta/CD19-depleted stem cell transplant. These receptor sequences come from a female patient aged 2-9 years who had a stem cell transplant for aplastic anemia, so the T cells may come from the graft donor.

This chain uses TRBV20-1 with TRBJ2-3; D ambiguous. The CDR3 has 14 residues. Germline V lookup: CDR1 DFQATT, CDR2 SNEGSKA (reference sequence). Trimming shortened V by 6 bases and J by 2 bases, and 15 bases separated the two germline ends. CDR3 DNA: TGCAGTGCCACCTCCGGGCGGACCACAGATACGCAGTATTTT. Amino acids: CSATSGRTTDTQYF.

The rearrangement links TRBV28 to TRBJ1-1, with TRBD1 matching 12 bases. The germline CDR1 and CDR2 sequences are MDHEN and SYDVKM. This CDR3 spans 16 amino acids. The V gene end was trimmed by 7 bases and the J gene end by 5 bases; junction bases not matched to a gene: 11. The CDR3 sequence: CASIIRGTGGRTEAFF. CDR3 nucleotides: TGTGCCAGCATTATTAGGGGGACAGGGGGCAGGACTGAAGCTTTCTTT. Using reference TRBV28 and TRBJ1-1 for the parts outside the CDR3, the full variable domain is DVKVTQSSRYLVKRTGEKVFLECVQDMDHENMFWYRQDPGLGLRLIYFSYDVKMKEKGDIPEGYSVSREKKERFSLILESASTNQTSMYLCASIIRGTGGRTEAFFGQGTRLTVV.

This sequence joins TRBV11-2 and TRBJ2-1, with TRBD2 matching 7 bases. CDR1 and CDR2 from the germline V gene are SGHAT and FQNNGV. The CDR3 is made up of 15 amino acids. The V gene end was trimmed by 2 bases and the J gene end by 2 bases; junction bases not matched to a gene: 3. CDR3 protein: CASSLPSGTYNEQFF. CDR3 in DNA: TGTGCCAGCAGCTTACCCAGCGGGACCTACAATGAGCAGTTCTTC.

This clonotype was picked up many times. The chain employs TRBV29-1 and TRBJ1-1, with 8 bases lining up with TRBD1. CDR3 size: 14 residues. The ends lost 1 base at V and 1 base at J; junction bases unmatched: 2. Germline V lookup: CDR1 SQVTM, CDR2 ANQGSEA. In DNA, the CDR3 is TGCAGCGTTGAAGTGGACAGGGAGAACACTGAAGCTTTCTTT. It codes for CSVEVDRENTEAFF.

The rearrangement joins TRBV15 to TRBJ1-2, with a tentative D call TRBD1 (5 bases). CDR3 length equals 13 residues. CDR1 and CDR2 from the germline V gene are LNHNV and YYDKDF (reference sequence). V was trimmed by 0 bases and J by 8 bases, leaving 10 bases between them. The CDR3 loop reads CATSRDTGDGYTF. DNA of the CDR3: TGTGCCACCAGCAGAGATACCGGGGACGGCTACACCTTC.

The CDR3 is CASSVTPLGGRQTDTQYF. For the CDR3, the DNA is TGTGCCAGCAGCGTAACCCCCCTCGGAGGGAGGCAGACAGATACGCAGTATTTT. The chain combines TRBV9 with TRBJ2-3; tentative D call: TRBD2 (6 bases). CDR1 and CDR2 from the germline V gene are SGDLS and YYNGEE. The CDR3 runs 18 residues. The germline V and J ends were trimmed by 1 base and 3 bases, with 21 bases remaining between them.

This clonotype was seen a few times. The rearrangement joins TRBV15 to TRBJ2-7; D is uncertain. Germline V gene lookup returns CDR1 LNHNV and CDR2 YYDKDF (reference sequence). Trimming stripped 1 base from V and 3 bases from J, with 13 bases between. The CDR3 runs 15 residues. CDR3 sequence: CATSRVADSYYEQYF. The CDR3 DNA reads TGTGCCACCAGCAGAGTGGCGGATTCCTACTACGAGCAGTACTTC.

This clonotype was seen only a few times. J is TRBJ1-1 and V is TRBV6-5, with D possibly TRBD1 on 5 matching bases. Germline V gives CDR1 MNHEY, CDR2 SVGAGI. This CDR3 is built from 13 residues. The V end lost 6 bases, the J end lost 3 bases, and 11 bases lay between the germline ends. The DNA of the CDR3 is TGTGCCAGCAGGGTCGAGGGGTACACTGAAGCTTTCTTT. It encodes CASRVEGYTEAFF.

This clonotype was seen a handful of times. The rearrangement links TRBV4-3 to TRBJ2-5; TRBD2 might be the D (5 bases). The CDR3 has 11 residues. V lost 3 bases, J lost 7 bases, and 6 bases lay in between. Germline-derived CDR1 and CDR2 are LGHNA and YSLEER. The chain's CDR3 is CASSQAGTQYF. Written as DNA, the CDR3 is TGCGCCAGCAGCCAGGCGGGGACCCAGTACTTC.

CDR3 loop: CASSLTTGRDTEAFF. CDR3 in DNA: TGTGCCAGCAGCTTAACCACAGGGAGGGACACTGAAGCTTTCTTT. The chain has TRBV7-6 and TRBJ1-1, with D perhaps TRBD1 (6 bases). The germline gives CDR1 SGHVS, CDR2 FNYEAQ. V was pared by 2 bases and J by 3 bases, with 13 bases between. The CDR3 runs 15 residues. Variable domain in full (rest from reference TRBV7-6 and TRBJ1-1): GAGVSQSPRYKVTKRGQDVALRCDPISGHVSLYWYRQALGQGPEFLTYFNYEAQQDKSGLPNDRFSAERPEGSISTLTIQRTEQRDSAMYRCASSLTTGRDTEAFFGQGTRLTVV.

The chain joins TRBV28 to TRBJ2-3; D gene uncertain. The CDR3 extends over 13 amino acids. From germline, CDR1 is MDHEN and CDR2 SYDVKM. Trimming took off 6 bases at V and 4 bases at J, with 11 bases between the two ends. Written as DNA, the CDR3 is TGTGCCAGCAGCAAGGCTAAGGCAGATACGCAGTATTTT. It is translated as CASSKAKADTQYF. The full variable domain, with the rest looked up from reference TRBV28 and TRBJ2-3, is DVKVTQSSRYLVKRTGEKVFLECVQDMDHENMFWYRQDPGLGLRLIYFSYDVKMKEKGDIPEGYSVSREKKERFSLILESASTNQTSMYLCASSKAKADTQYFGPGTRLTVL.

The rearrangement joins TRBV27 to TRBJ1-5; D unresolved. Germline lookup yields CDR1 MNHEY and CDR2 SMNVEV (reference sequence). CDR3 length: 14 residues. V lost 5 bases, J lost 0 bases, and 8 bases lay in between. The CDR3 spells CASSQEFSNQPQHF. Written as DNA, the CDR3 is TGTGCCAGCAGTCAGGAATTTAGCAATCAGCCCCAGCATTTT.

V gene TRBV28 combines with J gene TRBJ2-5; D call uncertain. Trimming shortened V by 5 bases and J by 2 bases, and 9 bases separated the two germline ends. The CDR3 length is 13 residues. Per the germline V gene, CDR1 is MDHEN and CDR2 is SYDVKM. CDR3 amino acids: CASSIGRQETQYF. CDR3 in DNA: TGTGCCAGCAGTATTGGAAGACAAGAGACCCAGTACTTC. Filled out from reference TRBV28 and TRBJ2-5, the complete variable domain reads DVKVTQSSRYLVKRTGEKVFLECVQDMDHENMFWYRQDPGLGLRLIYFSYDVKMKEKGDIPEGYSVSREKKERFSLILESASTNQTSMYLCASSIGRQETQYFGPGTRLLVL.

This clonotype was seen ten or more times. This chain connects TRBV28 to TRBJ2-7, with no clear D. CDR1 and CDR2 (germline): MDHEN, SYDVKM. V gave up 7 bases and J gave up 2 bases, with 18 bases separating them. The CDR3 runs to 15 residues. The CDR3 nucleotides are TGTGCCAGCAACCTTGTACAGCGCCCAACCTACGAGCAGTACTTC. This translates into CASNLVQRPTYEQYF.

The chain couples TRBV20-1 to TRBJ2-1; TRBD2 aligns across 8 bases. The CDR3 runs 16 residues. Germline V gene lookup returns CDR1 DFQATT and CDR2 SNEGSKA (reference sequence). V dropped 2 bases and J dropped 3; count of bases not matched to a gene: 9. The CDR3 reads CSARPPGLGNYNEQFF. Here the CDR3 DNA reads TGCAGTGCTAGACCACCGGGACTAGGGAACTACAATGAGCAGTTCTTC.

This clonotype was counted many times. The chain links TRBV10-3 to TRBJ2-7; maybe TRBD2 (5 bases). The CDR3 has 14 amino acids. Trimming pared 6 bases from V and 5 bases from J, leaving 17 bases between. Germline CDR1 is ENHRY and CDR2 is SYGVKD. CDR3 sequence: CAISRTSSNHEQYF. The DNA for the CDR3 is TGTGCCATCAGCCGGACTTCTTCGAACCACGAGCAGTACTTC.

This clonotype has at least ten counts. This chain links TRBV12-3 or TRBV12-4 with TRBJ1-1; D gene unclear. This CDR3 comprises 12 residues. V lost 4 bases, J lost 1 base, and 4 bases lay in between. CDR3 region: CASSSQNTEAFF. The CDR3 DNA sequence: TGTGCCAGCAGTTCTCAGAACACTGAAGCTTTCTTT.

This clonotype has only a few counts. The chain carries TRBV18 and TRBJ1-2, with 8 bases lining up with TRBD1. This CDR3 has 14 amino acids. The germline CDR1 and CDR2 sequences are KGHSH and LQKENI. With V trimmed by 1 base and J by 13 bases, 11 bases remained unmatched. The CDR3 loop reads CASSPQDRAPFVTF. Here the CDR3 DNA reads TGTGCCAGCTCACCACAGGACAGGGCTCCGTTCGTCACCTTC.

This rearrangement joins TRBV20-1 to TRBJ2-3, with D tentatively TRBD1 (6 bases). The ends were cut back, 0 bases at V and 6 bases at J, with 16 bases in the middle. Germline V gives CDR1 DFQATT, CDR2 SNEGSKA (reference sequence). The CDR3 length is 15 residues. CDR3: CSAREARHRADTQYF. The CDR3 nucleotides are TGCAGTGCTAGAGAAGCCCGCCACAGGGCCGATACGCAGTATTTT.

The J gene is TRBJ2-1, the V gene TRBV7-2, with 10 bases aligning to TRBD2. The CDR3 runs 14 residues. Germline V gene lookup returns CDR1 SGHTA and CDR2 FQGNSA. Germline trimming cut 5 bases from V and 8 bases from J; bases unmatched to any gene: 6. For the CDR3, the DNA is TGTGCCAGCAGCGGACCTAGCGGGAGACATGAGCAGTTCTTC. Its translation: CASSGPSGRHEQFF.

This clonotype was picked up a small number of times. This rearrangement joins TRBV7-2 to TRBJ1-6; the match to TRBD1 covers 7 bases. With V trimmed by 4 bases and J by 7 bases, 13 bases remained unmatched. The CDR3 extends over 17 amino acids. Looked up from germline, CDR1 is SGHTA and CDR2 is FQGNSA. CDR3 in amino acids: CASSCKVGGGRNSPLHF. The CDR3 bases are TGTGCCAGCAGCTGTAAAGTAGGGGGCGGAAGGAATTCACCCCTCCACTTT.

This clonotype appeared a single time. The chain links TRBV11-1 to TRBJ1-1, with D unclear. The V end lost 6 bases, the J end lost 3 bases, and 20 bases lay between the germline ends. Per the germline V gene, CDR1 is SGHAT and CDR2 is FQDESV (reference sequence). The CDR3 has 16 amino acids. CDR3 sequence reads: CASSLREGGKYTEAFF. In DNA, the CDR3 is TGTGCCAGCAGTCTCCGGGAAGGAGGGAAATACACTGAAGCTTTCTTT.

This clonotype has at least ten counts. The J gene is TRBJ2-7, the V gene TRBV20-1, with TRBD1 as a possible D gene (6 bases). V dropped 1 base and J dropped 3 bases, with 13 bases sitting between them. The CDR3 loop spans 14 amino acids. In germline, CDR1 is DFQATT, CDR2 SNEGSKA (reference sequence). CDR3 protein: CSARGGRVSYEQYF. DNA for the CDR3: TGCAGTGCTAGAGGGGGGCGAGTTAGCTACGAGCAGTACTTC.

This chain joins TRBV7-2 and TRBJ2-2, with D perhaps given as TRBD1 or TRBD2 (5 bases each). The germline V gene encodes CDR1 SGHTA and CDR2 FQGNSA. This CDR3 contains 17 residues. Trimming removed 5 bases from V and 0 bases from J, with 16 bases in between. CDR3 bases: TGTGCCAGCAGCCCCGTCGGGACCAACACGAACACCGGGGAGCTGTTTTTT. Its protein product is CASSPVGTNTNTGELFF.

In this sample, this clonotype turned up a few times. V and J are TRBV28 and TRBJ2-5; tentatively, D is TRBD2 (6 bases). Per germline, CDR1 MDHEN and CDR2 SYDVKM. The CDR3 totals 13 residues. V was clipped by 8 bases and J by 4 bases, with 14 bases between them. The CDR3 region has the DNA TGTGCCAGCCTCCGTGCGGGACGAGAGACCCAGTACTTC. This codes for CASLRAGRETQYF.

This clonotype was seen a handful of times. The V and J genes are TRBV28 and TRBJ2-3, with 14 bases fitting TRBD2. Looked up from germline, CDR1 is MDHEN and CDR2 is SYDVKM. The V and J ends lost 5 bases and 4 bases, in that order; junction bases with no gene match: 5. CDR3 size: 16 residues. The CDR3, as DNA: TGTGCCAGCAGTCCGGGACTAGCGGGAGACCCAGATACGCAGTATTTT. As protein: CASSPGLAGDPDTQYF.

This clonotype was seen a handful of times. This rearrangement joins TRBV14 to TRBJ2-6, with 9 bases aligning to TRBD1. The CDR3 contains 18 residues. V was clipped by 3 bases and J by 1 base; unmatched bases: 7. Germline CDR1 reads SGHDN; CDR2 reads FVKESK. CDR3 coding DNA: TGTGCCAGCAGCCAGCTACGGACAGGGGCGTCTGGGGCCAACGTCCTGACTTTC. It encodes CASSQLRTGASGANVLTF.

This clonotype was seen repeatedly, ten times or more. The chain employs TRBV28 and TRBJ2-1; D possibly corresponds to TRBD2 (6 bases). CDR3 length equals 12 residues. Deletions cut 11 bases from V and 10 bases from J, with 18 bases between. Germline assignment: CDR1 MDHEN and CDR2 SYDVKM. DNA of the CDR3: TGTGCCGGCGGGACTGGGAGTAGGGAGCAGTTCTTC. It encodes CAGGTGSREQFF.

There are a few counts of this clonotype. The chain recombines TRBV28 with TRBJ1-4; no reliable D call. V was trimmed by 3 bases and J by 4 bases, leaving 9 bases between them. The CDR3 loop spans 14 amino acids. Per germline, CDR1 MDHEN and CDR2 SYDVKM. The DNA for the CDR3 is TGTGCCAGCAGTTTCAATTCGGATAATGAAAAACTGTTTTTT. This codes for CASSFNSDNEKLFF. Supplemented by reference TRBV28 and TRBJ1-4, the full variable domain reads DVKVTQSSRYLVKRTGEKVFLECVQDMDHENMFWYRQDPGLGLRLIYFSYDVKMKEKGDIPEGYSVSREKKERFSLILESASTNQTSMYLCASSFNSDNEKLFFGSGTQLSVL.

This clonotype has at least ten counts. The rearrangement uses TRBV12-3 or TRBV12-4 and TRBJ2-7; 7 nucleotides line up with TRBD1. The ends lost 6 bases at V and 5 bases at J; junction bases unmatched: 10. The CDR3 runs 14 residues. The CDR3 loop is CASSLRTGGNEQYV. As DNA, the CDR3 is TGTGCCAGCAGCCTTAGGACAGGTGGTAACGAGCAGTACGTC.

This clonotype occurred a few times. V is TRBV5-4 and J is TRBJ2-4, with D hard to call. Germline lookup yields CDR1 SGHNT and CDR2 YYREEE (reference sequence). The CDR3 sequence is 17 residues long. Trimming shortened V by 4 bases and J by 0 bases, and 17 bases separated the two germline ends. The CDR3 sequence: CASSPRLYPLAKNIQYF. The CDR3 DNA is TGTGCCAGCAGCCCCCGACTGTACCCCCTAGCCAAAAACATTCAGTACTTC.